These 5 T cell receptor beta chains share one sample of origin, sequenced in a study of T-cell memory formation after mild COVID-19. TCRdb re-derived calls from the 5' RACE reads in MiXCR, one entry per CDR3 protein. In the table there are roughly 500,000 distinct CDR3 sequences, approximately 20% of which are singletons. What was sequenced was PBMCs or a T cell subset sorted from them (not recorded which). Receptors were obtained from an adult woman who had mild COVID-19 (a few samples of this study predate the infection). Cell type and time point are not known.

This sequence joins TRBV20-1 and TRBJ2-2; TRBD2 matches at 14 bases. Germline lookup yields CDR1 DFQATT and CDR2 SNEGSKA (reference sequence). The V segment lost 2 bases and the J segment 6 bases; nucleotides outside the gene matches: 11. The CDR3 is made up of 18 amino acids. The CDR3 loop reads CSARPRLAGGGAAGELFF. The DNA of the CDR3 is TGCAGTGCTAGACCCCGACTAGCGGGAGGGGGCGCGGCCGGGGAGCTGTTTTTT.

Only a few counts were recorded for this clonotype. The chain has TRBV12-3 or TRBV12-4 and TRBJ1-1; 7 nucleotides align to TRBD1. Germline trimming cut 5 bases from V and 10 bases from J; bases unmatched to any gene: 10. This CDR3 region has 13 residues. The chain's CDR3 is CASSPKTGRVAFF. Here the CDR3 DNA reads TGTGCCAGCAGTCCCAAGACAGGGAGGGTAGCTTTCTTT.

The V gene is TRBV29-1, the J gene TRBJ1-3; unclear D gene. The CDR3 totals 12 residues. CDR1 is SQVTM and CDR2 is ANQGSEA in the germline V gene. The V and J ends lost 3 bases and 4 bases respectively, with 7 bases between them. CDR3 in amino acids: CSVDGKGNTIYF. CDR3 nucleotide sequence: TGCAGCGTTGACGGGAAGGGAAACACCATATATTTT.

The chain uses TRBV5-6 and TRBJ1-2; D not certain. The germline V and J ends were trimmed by 0 bases and 3 bases, with 15 bases remaining between them. In germline, CDR1 is SGHDT, CDR2 YYEEEE. The CDR3 is 16 amino acids. The CDR3: CASSLVGQPGDYGYTF. CDR3 in DNA: TGTGCCAGCAGCTTGGTAGGGCAGCCCGGCGACTATGGCTACACCTTC.

This clonotype was detected only a few times. The chain employs TRBV23-1 and TRBJ2-1; D not resolved. TRBV23-1 is sorted into the ORF group, with uncertain function. V was clipped by 6 bases and J by 9 bases, with 9 bases between them. This CDR3 is 11 amino acids long. The CDR3 DNA sequence: TGCGCCAGCAGCAACAACGGTGAGCAGTTCTTC. Its protein product is CASSNNGEQFF.